The 7 T cell receptor beta chains listed next were all sequenced from one sample in a study of blood T cell repertoires in COVID-19. Assay: immunoSEQ multiplex PCR; the TCRdb copy retains only in-frame clones and omits some. The sample records 170,000 or so clones, over 75% being singletons. The sequenced material came from PBMCs or T cells enriched from blood (not recorded which). These receptors were taken from a woman aged 45-60 years who had recovered from COVID-19.

The rearrangement joins TRBV28 to TRBJ1-5, with 7 bases fitting TRBD1. The CDR3 runs to 14 residues. Germline-derived CDR1 and CDR2 are MDHEN and SYDVKM. Trimming removed 4 bases from V and 6 bases from J; junction bases left unmatched: 6. CDR3 region: CASSYRGRVQPQHF. The CDR3 region has the DNA TGTGCCAGCAGTTACAGGGGACGGGTTCAGCCCCAGCATTTT.

The rearrangement joins TRBV5-1 to TRBJ1-1; possible D gene TRBD1, 6 bases. Germline CDR1 SGHRS, CDR2 YFSETQ. CDR3 length: 13 amino acids. Deletions cut 4 bases from V and 3 bases from J, with 10 bases between. The DNA of the CDR3 is TGCGCCAGCAGCGGGGACACTTACACTGAAGCTTTCTTT. Translating gives CASSGDTYTEAFF. Based on the CDR3 plus reference TRBV5-1 and TRBJ1-1, the full variable domain is KAGVTQTPRYLIKTRGQQVTLSCSPISGHRSVSWYQQTPGQGLQFLFEYFSETQRNKGNFPGRFSGRQFSNSRSEMNVSTLELGDSALYLCASSGDTYTEAFFGQGTRLTVV.

This rearrangement joins TRBV15 to TRBJ2-5; TRBD2 matches 7 bases. CDR1 and CDR2 from the germline V gene are LNHNV and YYDKDF (reference sequence). The V segment lost 3 bases and the J segment 2 bases; nucleotides outside the gene matches: 0. The CDR3 consists of 13 residues. The CDR3 nucleotides read TGTGCCACCAGCAGGGGACTACAAGAGACCCAGTACTTC. Residues: CATSRGLQETQYF.

The chain couples TRBV7-3 to TRBJ2-3; 12 nucleotides align to TRBD2. The V gene end was trimmed by 5 bases and the J gene end by 1 base; junction bases not matched to a gene: 10. Germline lookup yields CDR1 SGHTA and CDR2 FQGTGA. The CDR3 length is 18 residues. CDR3: CASSEGLAGVDGTDTQYF. The CDR3 DNA follows: TGTGCCAGCAGCGAGGGACTAGCGGGTGTTGATGGCACAGATACGCAGTATTTT.

In this sample, this clone turned up once. This rearrangement joins TRBV29-1 to TRBJ2-1, with 7 nucleotides matching TRBD2. CDR1 SQVTM and CDR2 ANQGSEA come from the germline V gene. The CDR3 sequence is 12 residues long. Unmatched junction bases numbered 5, after V lost 6 bases and J lost 6 bases. The DNA of the CDR3 is TGCAGCGTCCCGGGAGGTGGCAATGAGCAGTTCTTC. This sequence encodes CSVPGGGNEQFF.

The rearrangement uses TRBV3-1 (or the pseudogene TRBV3-2) and TRBJ1-4; 7 nucleotides agree with TRBD1. With 2 bases clipped from V and 8 bases from J, the junction kept 5 bases outside the gene matches. Germline CDR1 reads LGHDT; CDR2 reads YNNKEL (reference sequence). There are 14 residues in the CDR3. The chain's CDR3 is CASSQRQGSEKLFF. The CDR3 DNA sequence: TGTGCCAGCAGCCAACGACAGGGTAGCGAAAAACTGTTTTTT.

CDR3 loop: CATLITGQVRAFF. As DNA, the CDR3 is TGTGCCACCCTCATAACGGGACAGGTTAGAGCTTTCTTT. The chain carries TRBV18 and TRBJ1-1; the match to TRBD1 covers 8 bases. V shed 10 bases and J 10 bases; nucleotides not matched to a gene: 14. Germline V CDR1 and CDR2: KGHSH, LQKENI. This CDR3 is 13 amino acids long.